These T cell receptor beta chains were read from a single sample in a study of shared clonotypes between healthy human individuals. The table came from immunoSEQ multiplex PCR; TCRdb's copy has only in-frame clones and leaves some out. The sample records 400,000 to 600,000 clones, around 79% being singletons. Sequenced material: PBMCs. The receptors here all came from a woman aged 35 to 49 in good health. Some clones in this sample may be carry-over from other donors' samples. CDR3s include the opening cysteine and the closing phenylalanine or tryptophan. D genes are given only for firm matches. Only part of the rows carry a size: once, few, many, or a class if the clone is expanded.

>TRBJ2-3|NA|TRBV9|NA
TGTGCCAGCAGCCCGAACCCGGGAGCCGATACGCAGTATTTT
CASSPNPGADTQYF
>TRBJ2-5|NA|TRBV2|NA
TGTGCCAGCAGTGAAGGAGGAGAGACCCAGTACTTC
CASSEGGETQYF
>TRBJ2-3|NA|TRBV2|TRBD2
TGTGCCAGCAACTACCTAGCGGGAGATGGGTTCACAGATACGCAGTATTTT
CASNYLAGDGFTDTQYF
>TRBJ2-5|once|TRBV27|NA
TGTGCCAGCAGTCGGGCAAGGCAAGAGACCCAGTACTTC
CASSRARQETQYF
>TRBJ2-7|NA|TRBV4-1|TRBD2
TGCGCCAGCAGTAAACATCGGGCTAGCGGGCCCGGGGGCGAGCAGTACTTC
CASSKHRASGPGGEQYF
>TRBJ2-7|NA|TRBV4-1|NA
TGCGCCAGCAGCCAGGTGACAGGACCCGAGCAGTACTTC
CASSQVTGPEQYF
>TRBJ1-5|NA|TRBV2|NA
TGTGCCAGCAGAGAAGTTCCCGCTGAGCCCCAGCATTTT
CASREVPAEPQHF
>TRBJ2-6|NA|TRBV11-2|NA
TGTGCCAGCAGCTTGTCTGGGTCTGGGGCCAACGTCCTGACTTTC
CASSLSGSGANVLTF
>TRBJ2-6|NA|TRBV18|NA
TGTGCCAGCTCACCCTCGAGCAGGGCTGGATCTGGGGCCAACGTCCTGACTTTC
CASSPSSRAGSGANVLTF
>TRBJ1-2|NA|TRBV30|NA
TGTGCCTGGAGTGTTTCGACTCTCCATCACACCTTC
CAWSVSTLHHTF
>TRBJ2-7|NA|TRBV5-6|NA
TGTGCCAGCAGCCCCGGGCCGACGGGGTACGAGCAGTACTTC
CASSPGPTGYEQYF
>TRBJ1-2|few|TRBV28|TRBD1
TGTGCCAGCAGTCAGGACAGGGGGGGACCCACCTTC
CASSQDRGGPTF
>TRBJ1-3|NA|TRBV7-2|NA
TGTGCCAGCAGCTTAGGTCCGAGCTCTGGAAACACCATATATTTT
CASSLGPSSGNTIYF
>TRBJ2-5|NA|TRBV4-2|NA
TGTGCCAGCAGCCAAGATGGGGCAGGGCCCCAAGAGACCCAGTACTTC
CASSQDGAGPQETQYF
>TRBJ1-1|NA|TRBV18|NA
TGTGCCAGCTCAGGGGGACTTCCGGAACGGGGTACTGAAGCTTTCTTT
CASSGGLPERGTEAFF
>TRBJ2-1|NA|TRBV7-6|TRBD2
TGTGCCAGCAGCCCCGGGACTAGCGTTGACAATGAGCAGTTCTTC
CASSPGTSVDNEQFF
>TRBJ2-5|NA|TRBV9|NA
TGTGCCAGCAGCAAGGGGCGCTCCCAAGAGACCCAGTACTTC
CASSKGRSQETQYF